This T cell receptor (beta chain) appears in the sequencing data of a study of identical twins. A few counts support this clonotype. Its antigen is not known. General study points: Invariant MAIT and iNKT cells may have partly biased zero-insertion analyses. Out-of-frame alpha sequences common to twins exhibited a surplus of low generation probability. Monozygotic twin pairs showed more out-of-frame TCR alpha sharing than models estimated. In cord blood, abundant beta clonotypes had fewer insertions; memory showed no trend.

MiXCR, applied by TCRdb to the 5' RACE reads, yields one record per CDR3 protein. The sample contains hundreds of thousands of distinct CDR3 sequences, roughly 8% of which appear only once. These same records also appear under a second study, on yellow fever vaccine responses in identical twins.

The sequencing input was PBMCs. This clonotype originated in a woman younger than 30 in good health.

The CDR3 reads CASSVGGTSLSGELFF. The DNA of the CDR3 is TGTGCCAGCAGCGTGGGGGGGACTAGCTTATCCGGGGAGCTGTTTTTT. V and J are TRBV9 and TRBJ2-2; 9 bases map to TRBD2. Germline CDR1 is SGDLS and CDR2 is YYNGEE. This CDR3 is built from 16 residues. Losses at the gene ends were 2 bases for V and 6 bases for J; bases not matched to a gene: 8.